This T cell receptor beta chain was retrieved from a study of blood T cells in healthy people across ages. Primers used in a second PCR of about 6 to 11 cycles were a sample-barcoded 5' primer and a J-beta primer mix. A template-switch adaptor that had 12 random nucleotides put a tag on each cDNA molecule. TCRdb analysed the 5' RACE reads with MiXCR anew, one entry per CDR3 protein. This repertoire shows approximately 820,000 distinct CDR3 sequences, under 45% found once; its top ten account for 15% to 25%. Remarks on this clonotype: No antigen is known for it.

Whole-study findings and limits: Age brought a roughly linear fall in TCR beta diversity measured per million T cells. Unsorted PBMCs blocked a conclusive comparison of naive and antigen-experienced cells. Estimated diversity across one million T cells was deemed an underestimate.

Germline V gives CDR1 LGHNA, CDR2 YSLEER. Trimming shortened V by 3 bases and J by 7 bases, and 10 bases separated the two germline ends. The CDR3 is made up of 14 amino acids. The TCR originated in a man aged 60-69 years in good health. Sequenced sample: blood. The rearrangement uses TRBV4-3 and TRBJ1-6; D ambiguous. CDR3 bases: TGCGCCAGCAGCCAGGATCCGTCAAATTCACCCCTCCACTTT. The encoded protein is CASSQDPSNSPLHF.